Shown below are 3 T cell receptor beta chains from a single sample sequenced in a study of shared clonotypes between healthy human individuals. The table came from immunoSEQ multiplex PCR; TCRdb's copy has only in-frame clones and leaves some out. The data contain approximately 1.5 million clones, under 99% of them singletons. The sample was naive CD4+ T cells sorted from blood. The subset denotes: CD45RA+ positively selected. These receptors were obtained from a man between 25 and 39 years old in good health.

The V call is TRBV14, the J call TRBJ1-1; D remains unclear. The CDR3 length is 13 residues. V lost 0 bases, J lost 4 bases, and 6 bases lay in between. Per the germline V gene, CDR1 is SGHDN and CDR2 is FVKESK. The CDR3, as DNA: TGTGCCAGCAGCCAAGATCTGACCACTGAAGCTTTCTTT. Amino acid sequence: CASSQDLTTEAFF.

In its sample, this clone was seen once. The J gene is TRBJ2-7, the V gene TRBV28, with TRBD2 as a possible D gene (6 bases). This CDR3 is built from 14 residues. Germline V lookup: CDR1 MDHEN, CDR2 SYDVKM. The V end was cut by 3 bases, the J end by 2 bases, with 11 bases between. CDR3 in DNA: TGTGCCAGCAGTTTGATAGCGGTGCCCTACGAGCAGTACTTC. Its protein is CASSLIAVPYEQYF.

This clone was detected once. Other DNA sequences in the same sample also yield this CDR3. The CDR3 bases are TGCGCCAGCAGCCCTGATGTGAGCTACGAGCAGTACTTC. It specifies CASSPDVSYEQYF. This chain joins TRBV4-1 and TRBJ2-7, with D unresolved. Trimming stripped 4 bases from V and 3 bases from J, with 10 bases between. The germline V gene has CDR1 MGHRA and CDR2 YSYEKL. The CDR3 extends over 13 amino acids.